This record looks at one T cell receptor beta chain sequence and its context. Its antigen is not known. Deletions cut 5 bases from V and 2 bases from J, with 12 bases between. The CDR3 spans 14 residues. Germline assignment: CDR1 SGHAT and CDR2 FQNNGV. It was with 60 Vbeta and 13 Jbeta primers that the PCR ran. Assay used: immunoSEQ multiplex PCR; TCRdb lists only in-frame clones, some missing. The table shows almost 90,000 clones, with around 85% occurring only once. The entry originates in a study of cytomegalovirus exposure and HLA in healthy donors. Whole-study results and caveats: An analysis that came later showed most CMV-associated TCR beta chains appearing HLA-restricted. Follow-up analysis found HLA locus-dependent TCR association rates, highest for DRB1 and lowest for HLA-C.

Sequences were obtained from PBMCs. The chain has TRBV11-2 and TRBJ2-5; D is perhaps TRBD1 (6 bases). The clonotype originates from a middle-aged man in good health and CMV-seropositive. CDR3 sequence (DNA): TGTGCCAGCAGCAAGGGGACACTTCAAGAGACCCAGTACTTC. This encodes CASSKGTLQETQYF.